This entry lists 11 T cell receptor beta chains sequenced from one sample in a study of human T cells and chemical hapten exposure. TCRdb called the RACE reads again in MiXCR, with one record for every CDR3 protein. The sample includes about 100,000 distinct CDR3 sequences, more than 9.5% of them seen just once. Time point meaning: patch test 2, 6 weeks after DPC sensitization. As to treatment: therapeutic diphenylcyclopropenone sensitization with weekly scalp DPC. Here the sequenced sample was whole blood, taken in connection with sensitization to the hapten diphenylcyclopropenone (DPC). Source of these receptors: a woman in her 40s with alopecia areata. Some clones in this sample may be carry-over from other donors' samples.

In this sample, this clonotype turned up many times. This chain joins TRBV19 and TRBJ1-2, with a tentative D call TRBD1 (6 bases). This CDR3 spans 13 amino acids. From germline, CDR1 is LNHDA and CDR2 SQIVND (reference sequence). V shed 6 bases and J shed 4 bases, with 12 bases lying between them. The CDR3 sequence is CASSTTGFYGYTF. The CDR3 DNA is TGTGCCAGTAGCACTACAGGGTTCTATGGCTACACCTTC.

This clonotype appeared many times. The chain employs TRBV21-1 and TRBJ2-2; no check of the table's D call, TRBD1, against the DNA was made. TRBV21-1 is flagged as a pseudogene. The CDR3 has 16 residues. In DNA, the CDR3 is TGTGCCAGCAGCAAAGACAGGACAGGGGAAACCGGGGAGCTGTTTTTT. Protein product: CASSKDRTGETGELFF.

This CDR3 reads CASSLGAGISYNEQFF. In nucleotides, the CDR3 is TGTGCCAGCAGCTTAGGGGCAGGGATTTCCTACAATGAGCAGTTCTTC. The rearrangement links TRBV11-3 to TRBJ2-1, with D perhaps TRBD1 (5 bases). Trimming took 1 base from V and 1 from J, leaving 11 bases between them. Germline lookup yields CDR1 SGHNT and CDR2 YENEEA. This CDR3 has 16 residues.

The V and J genes are TRBV29-1 and TRBJ1-6; TRBD1 matches at 8 bases. With V trimmed by 6 bases and J by 6 bases, 7 bases remained unmatched. The germline V gene encodes CDR1 SQVTM and CDR2 ANQGSEA. This CDR3 is built from 14 residues. The CDR3 DNA sequence: TGCAGCGTCTCAGGGGGCGCGGGTAATTCACCCCTCCACTTT. Translating gives CSVSGGAGNSPLHF.

This clonotype was seen repeatedly, ten times or more. The rearrangement links TRBV29-1 to TRBJ2-5, with D perhaps TRBD2 (5 bases). Germline V lookup: CDR1 SQVTM, CDR2 ANQGSEA. The CDR3 is made up of 11 amino acids. Trimming took off 6 bases at V and 3 bases at J, with 8 bases between the two ends. CDR3 sequence reads: CSVEGKETQYF. In DNA form, the CDR3 reads TGCAGCGTCGAGGGTAAAGAGACCCAGTACTTC.

A few counts support this clonotype. The V call is TRBV12-3 or TRBV12-4, the J call TRBJ2-3, with 9 bases aligning to TRBD1. The V and J ends lost 0 bases and 2 bases, in that order; junction bases with no gene match: 6. The CDR3 has 17 residues. CDR3 in amino acids: CASSLAGTGYSTDTQYF. The CDR3 nucleotides are TGTGCCAGCAGTTTAGCCGGGACAGGGTACTCCACAGATACGCAGTATTTT.

This rearrangement joins TRBV9 to TRBJ1-1; D is possibly TRBD1 (6 bases). In germline, CDR1 is SGDLS, CDR2 YYNGEE. V dropped 0 bases and J dropped 2 bases, with 8 bases sitting between them. This CDR3 contains 14 residues. The CDR3 DNA sequence: TGTGCCAGCAGCGTAGGGGGGCGCAACACTGAAGCTTTCTTT. Encoded protein: CASSVGGRNTEAFF.

This clonotype was counted many times. The J gene is TRBJ2-5, the V gene TRBV7-9; D is possibly TRBD1 (6 bases). CDR1 is SEHNR, CDR2 FQNEAQ, per germline (reference sequence). This CDR3 spans 15 amino acids. V was pared by 6 bases and J by 0 bases, with 14 bases between. For the CDR3, the DNA is TGTGCCAGCAGACCGGGACACGAGTACCAAGAGACCCAGTACTTC. It codes for CASRPGHEYQETQYF.

This clonotype showed up just once. V is TRBV2 and J is TRBJ1-3, with 9 bases fitting TRBD1. The CDR3 is made up of 18 amino acids. The V gene end was trimmed by 3 bases and the J gene end by 0 bases; junction bases not matched to a gene: 9. Germline-derived CDR1 and CDR2 are SNHLY and FYNNEI. The CDR3: CASSEGGTGIFSGNTIYF. The CDR3 DNA sequence: TGTGCCAGCAGTGAGGGAGGGACAGGGATTTTCTCTGGAAACACCATATATTTT.

Ten or more counts support this clonotype. The rearrangement links TRBV5-4 to TRBJ1-1; D is perhaps TRBD1 (5 bases). This CDR3 contains 14 residues. Germline-derived CDR1 and CDR2 are SGHNT and YYREEE (reference sequence). Trimming stripped 2 bases from V and 5 bases from J, with 13 bases between. As DNA, the CDR3 is TGTGCCAGCAGCTTCGACAGCGGGTATACTGAAGCTTTCTTT. Its translation: CASSFDSGYTEAFF. Complete variable domain (other parts from reference TRBV5-4 and TRBJ1-1): ETGVTQSPTHLIKTRGQQVTLRCSSQSGHNTVSWYQQALGQGPQFIFQYYREEENGRGNFPPRFSGLQFPNYSSELNVNALELDDSALYLCASSFDSGYTEAFFGQGTRLTVV.

This clonotype was observed a handful of times. J is TRBJ2-2 and V is TRBV7-2, with 10 positions matching TRBD2. The CDR3 contains 19 residues. Germline trimming cut 4 bases from V and 4 bases from J; bases unmatched to any gene: 15. CDR1 is SGHTA, CDR2 FQGNSA, per germline. The CDR3 DNA sequence: TGTGCCAGCAGCTCCTCAGGACTAGCGGCCCCCCGGGGCACCGGGGAGCTGTTTTTT. This encodes CASSSSGLAAPRGTGELFF.